Sequencing of this TCR beta chain was carried out in a study of shared clonotypes between healthy human individuals. General study points: Specimens sampled were limited to blood, with tissue repertoires likely differing.

As processed by the authors: Owing to the provision of junction-only sequences devoid of quality scores by immunoSEQ, filtering differed. Data came from immunoSEQ multiplex PCR; TCRdb stores just in-frame clones and leaves some out. The DNA gave D and trimming, while V, J and clone size come from that table. The table lists approximately 530,000 clones, around 96% of them singletons. Points on this clone: What it binds is unknown.

Germline V lookup: CDR1 MNHEY, CDR2 SMNVEV (reference sequence). V was shortened by 4 bases and J by 2 bases, with 12 bases between the two germline ends. The CDR3 has 15 residues. The gene calls are TRBV27 and TRBJ1-5, with D possibly TRBD1 on 6 matching bases. This TCR derives from a woman aged 30 to 39 in good health. The sample taken for sequencing was naive CD4+ T cells sorted from blood. Subset given: CD45RA+ positively selected. The CDR3 reads CASSSTSGGNQPQHF. CDR3 sequence (DNA): TGTGCCAGCAGTTCAACTTCAGGGGGCAATCAGCCCCAGCATTTT.